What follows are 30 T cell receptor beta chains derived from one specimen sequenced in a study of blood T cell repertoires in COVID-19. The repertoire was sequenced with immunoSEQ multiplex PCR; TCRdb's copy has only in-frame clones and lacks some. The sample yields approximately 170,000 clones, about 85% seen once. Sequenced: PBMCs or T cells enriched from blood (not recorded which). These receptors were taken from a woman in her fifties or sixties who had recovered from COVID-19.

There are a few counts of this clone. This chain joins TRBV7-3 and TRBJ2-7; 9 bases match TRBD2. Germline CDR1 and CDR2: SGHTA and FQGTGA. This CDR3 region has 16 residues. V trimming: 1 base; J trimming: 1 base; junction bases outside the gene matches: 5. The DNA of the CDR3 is TGTGCCAGCAGCTTAATGTCTAGCGGGGTATCCTACGAGCAGTACTTC. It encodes CASSLMSSGVSYEQYF.

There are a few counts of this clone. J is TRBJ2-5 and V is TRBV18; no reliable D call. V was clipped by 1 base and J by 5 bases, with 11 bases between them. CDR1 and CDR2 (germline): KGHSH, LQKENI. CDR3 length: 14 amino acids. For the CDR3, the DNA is TGTGCCAGCTCACCACAAACAGTGAAGGAGACCCAGTACTTC. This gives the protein CASSPQTVKETQYF.

Here the CDR3 DNA reads TGTGCCAGCTCACCGTCATCAGGCGTGAACGTCCTGACTTTC. Amino acid sequence: CASSPSSGVNVLTF. The genes are TRBV18 and TRBJ2-6; D unclear. CDR1 and CDR2 from the germline V gene are KGHSH and LQKENI. CDR3 length equals 14 residues. V lost 3 bases to trimming and J lost 10 bases, with 13 bases between them.

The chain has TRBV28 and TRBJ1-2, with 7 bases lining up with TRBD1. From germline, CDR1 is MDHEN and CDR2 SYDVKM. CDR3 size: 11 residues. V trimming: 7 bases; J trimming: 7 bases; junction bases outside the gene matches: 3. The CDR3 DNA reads TGTGCCAGCACATCAGGGGGTGGCTACACCTTC. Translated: CASTSGGGYTF.

DNA of the CDR3: TGTGCCAGCACACCGGGCGGGGTCGTTTCCGGGGAGCTGTTTTTT. The encoded protein is CASTPGGVVSGELFF. This chain connects TRBV7-2 to TRBJ2-2; TRBD2 is a possible D gene (6 bases). Per germline, CDR1 SGHTA and CDR2 FQGNSA. The CDR3 runs to 15 residues. V was cut by 7 bases and J by 6 bases, with 18 bases left in between.

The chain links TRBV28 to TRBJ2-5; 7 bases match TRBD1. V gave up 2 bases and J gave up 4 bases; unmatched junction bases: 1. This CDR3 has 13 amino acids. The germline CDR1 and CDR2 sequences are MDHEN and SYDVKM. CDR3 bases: TGTGCCAGCAGTTTACCAGGGGGAGAGACCCAGTACTTC. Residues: CASSLPGGETQYF.

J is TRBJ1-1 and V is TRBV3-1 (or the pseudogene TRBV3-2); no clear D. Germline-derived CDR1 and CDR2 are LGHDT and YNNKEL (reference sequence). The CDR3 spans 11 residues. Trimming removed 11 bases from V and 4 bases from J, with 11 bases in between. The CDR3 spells CAGEAPTEAFF. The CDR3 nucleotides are TGTGCCGGGGAGGCGCCCACTGAAGCTTTCTTT.

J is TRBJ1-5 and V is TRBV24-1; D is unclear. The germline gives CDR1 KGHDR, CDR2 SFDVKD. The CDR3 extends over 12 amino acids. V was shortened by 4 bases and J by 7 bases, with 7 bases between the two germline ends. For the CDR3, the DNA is TGTGCCACCAGTGACGGGTTCCAGCCCCAGCATTTT. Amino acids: CATSDGFQPQHF.

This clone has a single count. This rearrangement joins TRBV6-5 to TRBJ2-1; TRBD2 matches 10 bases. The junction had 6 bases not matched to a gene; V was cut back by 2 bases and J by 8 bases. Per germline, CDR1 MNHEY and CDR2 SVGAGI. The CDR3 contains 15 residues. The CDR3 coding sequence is TGTGCCAGCAGTTACCGACTAGCGGGCTTGTATGAGCAGTTCTTC. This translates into CASSYRLAGLYEQFF.

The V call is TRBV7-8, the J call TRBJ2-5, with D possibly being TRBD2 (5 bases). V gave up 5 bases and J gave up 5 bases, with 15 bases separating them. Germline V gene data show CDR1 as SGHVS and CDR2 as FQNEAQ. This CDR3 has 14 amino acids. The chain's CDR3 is CASSPVRTGETQYF. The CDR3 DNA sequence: TGTGCCAGCAGCCCGGTCAGAACGGGGGAGACCCAGTACTTC.

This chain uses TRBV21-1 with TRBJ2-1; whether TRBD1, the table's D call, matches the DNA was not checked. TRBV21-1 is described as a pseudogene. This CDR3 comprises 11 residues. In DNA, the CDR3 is TGTGCCAGCAGGGCTTACAATGAGCAGTTCTTC. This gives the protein CASRAYNEQFF.

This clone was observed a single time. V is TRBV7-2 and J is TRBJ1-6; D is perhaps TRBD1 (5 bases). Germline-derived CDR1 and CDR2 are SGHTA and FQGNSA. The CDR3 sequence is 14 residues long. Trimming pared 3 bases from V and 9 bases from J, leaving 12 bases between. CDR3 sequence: CASSLLQGGSPLHF. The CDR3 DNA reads TGTGCCAGCAGCTTGTTGCAGGGAGGTTCACCCCTCCACTTT. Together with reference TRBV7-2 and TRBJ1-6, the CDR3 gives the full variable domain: GAGVSQSPSNKVTEKGKDVELRCDPISGHTALYWYRQSLGQGLEFLIYFQGNSAPDKSGLPSDRFSAERTGGSVSTLTIQRTQQEDSAVYLCASSLLQGGSPLHFGNGTRLTVT.

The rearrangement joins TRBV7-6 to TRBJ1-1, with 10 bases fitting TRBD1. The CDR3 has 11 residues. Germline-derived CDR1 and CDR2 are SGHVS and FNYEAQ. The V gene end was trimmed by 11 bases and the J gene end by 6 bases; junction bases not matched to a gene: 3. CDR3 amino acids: CAGQGGPEAFF. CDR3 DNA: TGTGCCGGACAGGGGGGCCCTGAAGCTTTCTTT.

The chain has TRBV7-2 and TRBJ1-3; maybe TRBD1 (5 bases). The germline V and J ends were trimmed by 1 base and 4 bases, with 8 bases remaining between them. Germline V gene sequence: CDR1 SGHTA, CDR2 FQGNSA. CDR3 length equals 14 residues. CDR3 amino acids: CASSLGGNGNTIYF. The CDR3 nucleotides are TGTGCCAGCAGCTTAGGGGGCAACGGAAACACCATATATTTT.

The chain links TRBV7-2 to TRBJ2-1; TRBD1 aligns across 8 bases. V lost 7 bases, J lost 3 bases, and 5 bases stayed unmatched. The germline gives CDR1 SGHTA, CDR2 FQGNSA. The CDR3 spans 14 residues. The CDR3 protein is CASTIGQGYNEQFF. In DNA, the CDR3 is TGTGCCAGCACCATCGGACAGGGCTACAATGAGCAGTTCTTC. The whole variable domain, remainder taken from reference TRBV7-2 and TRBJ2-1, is GAGVSQSPSNKVTEKGKDVELRCDPISGHTALYWYRQSLGQGLEFLIYFQGNSAPDKSGLPSDRFSAERTGGSVSTLTIQRTQQEDSAVYLCASTIGQGYNEQFFGPGTRLTVL.

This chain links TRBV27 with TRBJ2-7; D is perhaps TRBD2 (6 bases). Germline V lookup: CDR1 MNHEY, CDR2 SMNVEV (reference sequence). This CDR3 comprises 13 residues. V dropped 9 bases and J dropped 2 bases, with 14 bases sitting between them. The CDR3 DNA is TGTGCCAGTCGGTTGCGGGGCGCCTACGAGCAGTACTTC. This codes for CASRLRGAYEQYF.

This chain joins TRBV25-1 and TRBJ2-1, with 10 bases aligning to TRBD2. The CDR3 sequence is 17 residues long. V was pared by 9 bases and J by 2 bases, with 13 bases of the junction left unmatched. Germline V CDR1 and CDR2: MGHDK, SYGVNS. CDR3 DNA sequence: TGTGCCAGTAGGTCTTCCGAAGCGGGAGGGCCCTACAATGAGCAGTTCTTC. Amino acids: CASRSSEAGGPYNEQFF.

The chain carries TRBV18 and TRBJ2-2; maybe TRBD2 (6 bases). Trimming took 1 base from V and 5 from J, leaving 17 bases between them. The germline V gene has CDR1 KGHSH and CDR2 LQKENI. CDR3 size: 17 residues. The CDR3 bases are TGTGCCAGCTCACCACGAGGGGATAGCGGCAGAACCGGGGAGCTGTTTTTT. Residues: CASSPRGDSGRTGELFF. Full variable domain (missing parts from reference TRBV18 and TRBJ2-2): NAGVMQNPRHLVRRRGQEARLRCSPMKGHSHVYWYRQLPEEGLKFMVYLQKENIIDESGMPKERFSAEFPKEGPSILRIQQVVRGDSAAYFCASSPRGDSGRTGELFFGEGSRLTVL.

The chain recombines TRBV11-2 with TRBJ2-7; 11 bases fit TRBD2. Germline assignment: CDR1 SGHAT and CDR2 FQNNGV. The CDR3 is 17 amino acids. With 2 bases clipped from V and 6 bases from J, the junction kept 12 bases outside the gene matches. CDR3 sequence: CASSLSISGGAWSEQYF. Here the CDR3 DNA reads TGTGCCAGCAGCTTAAGTATTAGCGGGGGGGCCTGGTCCGAGCAGTACTTC.

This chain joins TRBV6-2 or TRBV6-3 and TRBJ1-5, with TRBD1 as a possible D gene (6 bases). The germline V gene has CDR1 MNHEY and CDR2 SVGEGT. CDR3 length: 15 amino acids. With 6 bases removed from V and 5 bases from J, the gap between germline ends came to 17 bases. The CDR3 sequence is CASSPGQSTHQPQHF. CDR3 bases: TGTGCCAGCAGCCCTGGACAGAGCACCCATCAGCCCCAGCATTTT.

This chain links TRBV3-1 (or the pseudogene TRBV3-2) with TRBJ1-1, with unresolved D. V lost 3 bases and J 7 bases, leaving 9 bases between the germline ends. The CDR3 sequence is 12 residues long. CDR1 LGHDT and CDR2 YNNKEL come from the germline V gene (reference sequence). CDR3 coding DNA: TGTGCCAGCAGCCACGGTTCCTATGAAGCTTTCTTT. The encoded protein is CASSHGSYEAFF.

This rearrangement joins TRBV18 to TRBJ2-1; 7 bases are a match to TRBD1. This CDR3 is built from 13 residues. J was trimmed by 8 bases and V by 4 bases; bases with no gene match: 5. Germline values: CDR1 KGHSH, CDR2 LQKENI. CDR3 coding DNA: TGTGCCAGCTCACGTAGACAGGGCGATGAGCAGTTCTTC. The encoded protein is CASSRRQGDEQFF.

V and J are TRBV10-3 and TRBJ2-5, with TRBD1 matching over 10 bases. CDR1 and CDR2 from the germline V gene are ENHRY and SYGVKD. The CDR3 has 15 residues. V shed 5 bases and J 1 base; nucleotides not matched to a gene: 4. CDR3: CAISPGQGFQETQYF. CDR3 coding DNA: TGTGCCATCAGTCCGGGACAGGGGTTCCAAGAGACCCAGTACTTC.

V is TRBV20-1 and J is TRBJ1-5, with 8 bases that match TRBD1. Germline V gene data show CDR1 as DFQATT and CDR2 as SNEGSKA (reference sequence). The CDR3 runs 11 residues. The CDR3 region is CRQGEGQPQHF. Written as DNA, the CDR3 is TGCAGACAGGGGGAGGGACAGCCCCAGCATTTT.

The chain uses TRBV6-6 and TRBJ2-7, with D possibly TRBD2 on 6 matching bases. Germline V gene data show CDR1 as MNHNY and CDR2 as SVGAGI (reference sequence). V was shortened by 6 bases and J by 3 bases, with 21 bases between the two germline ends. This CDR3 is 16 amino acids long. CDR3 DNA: TGTGCCAGCAGCAAGATGCAGGGACTCGAGATCTACGAGCAGTACTTC. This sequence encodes CASSKMQGLEIYEQYF.

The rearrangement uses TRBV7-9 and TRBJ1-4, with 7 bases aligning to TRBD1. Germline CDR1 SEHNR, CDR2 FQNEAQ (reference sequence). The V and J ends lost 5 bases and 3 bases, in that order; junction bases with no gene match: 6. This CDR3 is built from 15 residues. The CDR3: CASSTRDSSNEKLFF. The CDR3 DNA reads TGTGCCAGCAGCACCCGGGACAGTTCTAATGAAAAACTGTTTTTT.

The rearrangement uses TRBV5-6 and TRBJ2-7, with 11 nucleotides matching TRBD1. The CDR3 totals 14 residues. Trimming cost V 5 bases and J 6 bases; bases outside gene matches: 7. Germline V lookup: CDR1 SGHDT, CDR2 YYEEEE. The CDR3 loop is CASSNGQGASEQYF. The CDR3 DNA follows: TGTGCCAGCAGTAATGGACAGGGGGCTTCCGAGCAGTACTTC.

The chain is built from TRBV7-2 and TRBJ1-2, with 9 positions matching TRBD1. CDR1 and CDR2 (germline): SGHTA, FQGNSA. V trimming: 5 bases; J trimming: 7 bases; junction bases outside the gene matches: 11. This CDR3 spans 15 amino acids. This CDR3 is CASSHTDRGVGGYTF. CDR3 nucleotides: TGTGCCAGCAGCCATACCGACAGGGGGGTCGGTGGCTACACCTTC.

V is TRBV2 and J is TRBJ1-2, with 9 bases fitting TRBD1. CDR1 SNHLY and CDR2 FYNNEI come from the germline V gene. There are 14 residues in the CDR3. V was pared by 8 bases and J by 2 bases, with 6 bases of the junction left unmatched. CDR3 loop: CASGNDRGNYGYTF. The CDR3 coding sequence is TGTGCCAGCGGTAACGACAGGGGGAACTATGGCTACACCTTC. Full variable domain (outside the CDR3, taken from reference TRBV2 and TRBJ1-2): EPEVTQTPSHQVTQMGQEVILRCVPISNHLYFYWYRQILGQKVEFLVSFYNNEISEKSEIFDDQFSVERPDGSNFTLKIRSTKLEDSAMYFCASGNDRGNYGYTFGSGTRLTVV.

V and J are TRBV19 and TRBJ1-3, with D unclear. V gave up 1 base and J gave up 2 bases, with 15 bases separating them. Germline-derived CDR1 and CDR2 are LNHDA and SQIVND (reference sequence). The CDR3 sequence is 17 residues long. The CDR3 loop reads CASSIVGLGTTGNTIYF. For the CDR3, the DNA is TGTGCCAGTAGTATAGTAGGCCTGGGCACCACTGGAAACACCATATATTTT.